The T cell receptor (beta chain) described here comes from a study of blood T cell repertoires in COVID-19. This clone was counted once. Only in-frame clones appear in the TCRdb table, and some are missing; sequencing was by immunoSEQ multiplex PCR. The sample has about 220,000 clones, around four fifths seen once. CDR1 SGHKS and CDR2 YYEKEE come from the germline V gene (reference sequence). This CDR3 has 15 amino acids. The germline V and J ends were trimmed by 4 bases and 3 bases, with 14 bases remaining between them. The sequencing sample was made of PBMCs or T cells enriched from blood (not recorded which). The V gene is TRBV5-5, the J gene TRBJ1-5; a possible D gene is TRBD1 (5 bases). The clonotype originates from a man aged 35 to 55 who had recovered from COVID-19. The CDR3 spells CASSLAGRTNQPQHF. The CDR3 nucleotides read TGTGCCAGCAGCCTTGCAGGGAGGACCAATCAGCCCCAGCATTTT.